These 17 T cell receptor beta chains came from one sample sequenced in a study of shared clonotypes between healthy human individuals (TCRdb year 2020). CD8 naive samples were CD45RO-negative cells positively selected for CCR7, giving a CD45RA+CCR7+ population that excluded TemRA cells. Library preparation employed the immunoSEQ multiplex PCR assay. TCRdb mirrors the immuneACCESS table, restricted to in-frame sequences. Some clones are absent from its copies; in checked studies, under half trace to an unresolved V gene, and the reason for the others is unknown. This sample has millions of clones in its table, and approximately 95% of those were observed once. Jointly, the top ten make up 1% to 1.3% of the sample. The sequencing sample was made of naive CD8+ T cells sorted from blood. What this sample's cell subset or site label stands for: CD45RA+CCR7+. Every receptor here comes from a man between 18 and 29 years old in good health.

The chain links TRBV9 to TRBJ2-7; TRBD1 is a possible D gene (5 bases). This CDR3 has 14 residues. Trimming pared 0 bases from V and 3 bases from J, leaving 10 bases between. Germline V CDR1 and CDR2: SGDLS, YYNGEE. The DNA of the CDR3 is TGTGCCAGCAGCGTAGACAGGTTTATCTACGAGCAGTACTTC. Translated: CASSVDRFIYEQYF.

CDR3 sequence reads: CASSGRDRGSGETQYF. The CDR3 DNA is TGTGCCAGCAGTGGCCGGGACAGGGGATCTGGCGAGACCCAGTACTTC. V is TRBV6-1 and J is TRBJ2-5; 10 bases are shared with TRBD1. CDR1 and CDR2 (germline): MNHNS, SASEGT. There are 16 residues in the CDR3. Trimming removed 4 bases from V and 5 bases from J; junction bases left unmatched: 10.

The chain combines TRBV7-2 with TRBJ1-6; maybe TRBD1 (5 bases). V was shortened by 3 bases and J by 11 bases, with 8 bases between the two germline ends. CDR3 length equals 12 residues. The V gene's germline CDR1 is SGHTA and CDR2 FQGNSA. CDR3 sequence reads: CASSLGGTPLHF. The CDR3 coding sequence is TGTGCCAGCAGCTTGGGGGGGACACCCCTCCACTTT.

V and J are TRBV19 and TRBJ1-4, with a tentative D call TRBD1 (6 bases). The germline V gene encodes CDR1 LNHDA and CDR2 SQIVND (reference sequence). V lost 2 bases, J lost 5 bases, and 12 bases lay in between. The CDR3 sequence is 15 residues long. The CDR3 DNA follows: TGTGCCAGTAGTATAAGCGGGACACAAAATGAAAAACTGTTTTTT. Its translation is CASSISGTQNEKLFF.

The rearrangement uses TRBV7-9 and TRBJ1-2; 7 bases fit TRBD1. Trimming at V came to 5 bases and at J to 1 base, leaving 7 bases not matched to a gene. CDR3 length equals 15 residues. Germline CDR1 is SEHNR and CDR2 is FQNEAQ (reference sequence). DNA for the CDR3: TGTGCCAGCAGCGCACAGGGGAATTATAACTATGGCTACACCTTC. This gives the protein CASSAQGNYNYGYTF.

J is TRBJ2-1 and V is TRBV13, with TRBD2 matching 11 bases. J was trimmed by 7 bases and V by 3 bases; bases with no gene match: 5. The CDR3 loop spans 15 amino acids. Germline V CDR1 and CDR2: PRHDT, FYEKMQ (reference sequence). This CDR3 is CASSFKLAGANEQFF. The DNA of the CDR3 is TGTGCCAGCAGCTTCAAACTAGCGGGAGCGAATGAGCAGTTCTTC.

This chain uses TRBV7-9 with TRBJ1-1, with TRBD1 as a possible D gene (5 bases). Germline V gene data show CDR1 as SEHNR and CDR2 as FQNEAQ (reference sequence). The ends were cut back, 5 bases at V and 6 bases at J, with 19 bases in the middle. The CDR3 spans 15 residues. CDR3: CASSSSGPVEAEAFF. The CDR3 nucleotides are TGTGCCAGCAGCAGCTCGGGGCCCGTCGAGGCTGAAGCTTTCTTT. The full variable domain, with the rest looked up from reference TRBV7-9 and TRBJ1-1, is DTGVSQNPRHKITKRGQNVTFRCDPISEHNRLYWYRQTLGQGPEFLTYFQNEAQLEKSRLLSDRFSAERPKGSFSTLEIQRTEQGDSAMYLCASSSSGPVEAEAFFGQGTRLTVV.

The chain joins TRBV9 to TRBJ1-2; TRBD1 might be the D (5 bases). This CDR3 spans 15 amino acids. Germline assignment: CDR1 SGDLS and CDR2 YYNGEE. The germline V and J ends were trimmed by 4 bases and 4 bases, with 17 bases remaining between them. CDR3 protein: CASSLGRGTSYGYTF. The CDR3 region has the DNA TGTGCCAGCAGCCTGGGGCGAGGAACAAGCTATGGCTACACCTTC.

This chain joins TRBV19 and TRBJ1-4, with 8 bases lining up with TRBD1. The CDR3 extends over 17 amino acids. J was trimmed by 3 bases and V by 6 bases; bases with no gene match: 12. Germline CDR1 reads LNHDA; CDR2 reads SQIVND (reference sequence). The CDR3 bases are TGTGCCAGTAGGCCGGACAGGGAGGGACGGTCTAATGAAAAACTGTTTTTT. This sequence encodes CASRPDREGRSNEKLFF.

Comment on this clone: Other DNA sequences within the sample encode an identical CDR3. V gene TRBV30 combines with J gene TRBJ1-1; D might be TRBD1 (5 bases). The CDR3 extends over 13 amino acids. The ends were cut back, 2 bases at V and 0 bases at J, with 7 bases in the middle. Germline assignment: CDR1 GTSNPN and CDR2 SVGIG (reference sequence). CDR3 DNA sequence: TGTGCCTGGAGTCCGACAGTGAACACTGAAGCTTTCTTT. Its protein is CAWSPTVNTEAFF. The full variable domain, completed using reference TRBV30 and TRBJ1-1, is SQTIHQWPATLVQPVGSPLSLECTVEGTSNPNLYWYRQAAGRGLQLLFYSVGIGQISSEVPQNLSASRPQDRQFILSSKKLLLSDSGFYLCAWSPTVNTEAFFGQGTRLTVV.

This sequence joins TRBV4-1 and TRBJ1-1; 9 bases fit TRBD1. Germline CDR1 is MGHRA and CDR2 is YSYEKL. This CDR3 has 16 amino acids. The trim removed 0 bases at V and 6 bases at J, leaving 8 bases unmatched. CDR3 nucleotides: TGCGCCAGCAGCCAAGACTCGACAGGGGGGTGGCCTGAAGCTTTCTTT. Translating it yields CASSQDSTGGWPEAFF.

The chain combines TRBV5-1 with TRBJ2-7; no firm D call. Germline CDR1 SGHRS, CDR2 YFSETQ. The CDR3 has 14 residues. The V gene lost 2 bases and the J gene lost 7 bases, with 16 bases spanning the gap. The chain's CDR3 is CASSLMRQEREQYF. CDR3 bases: TGCGCCAGCAGCTTAATGCGACAAGAGAGGGAGCAGTACTTC.

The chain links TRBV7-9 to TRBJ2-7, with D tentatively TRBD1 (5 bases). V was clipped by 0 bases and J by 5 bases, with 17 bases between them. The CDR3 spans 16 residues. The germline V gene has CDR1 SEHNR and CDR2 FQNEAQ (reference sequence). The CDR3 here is CASSLAPQGWSDEQYF. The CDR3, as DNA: TGTGCCAGCAGCTTAGCCCCGCAGGGCTGGAGCGACGAGCAGTACTTC.

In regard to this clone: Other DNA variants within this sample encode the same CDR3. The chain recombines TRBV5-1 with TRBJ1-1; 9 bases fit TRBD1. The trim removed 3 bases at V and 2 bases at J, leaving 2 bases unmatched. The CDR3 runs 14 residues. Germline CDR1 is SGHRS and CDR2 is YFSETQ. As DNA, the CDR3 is TGCGCCAGCAGCTCAACAGGGGGCAACACTGAAGCTTTCTTT. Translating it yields CASSSTGGNTEAFF.

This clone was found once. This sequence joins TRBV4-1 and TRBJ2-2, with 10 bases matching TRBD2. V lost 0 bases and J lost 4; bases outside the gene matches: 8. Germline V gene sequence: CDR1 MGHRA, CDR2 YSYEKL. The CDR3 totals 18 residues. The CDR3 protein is CASSQDQAGGLGTGELFF. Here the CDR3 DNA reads TGCGCCAGCAGCCAAGATCAAGCGGGGGGGCTAGGCACCGGGGAGCTGTTTTTT.

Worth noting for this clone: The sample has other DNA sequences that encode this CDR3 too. Written as DNA, the CDR3 is TGTGCCAGCAGCTTAGCACAGGGGAGCTCCTACGAGCAGTACTTC. The encoded protein is CASSLAQGSSYEQYF. V is TRBV11-2 and J is TRBJ2-7, with 7 bases fitting TRBD1. The CDR3 length is 15 residues. After removal of 1 base from V and 0 bases from J, the junction contained 3 bases not matched to a gene. The V gene's germline CDR1 is SGHAT and CDR2 FQNNGV.

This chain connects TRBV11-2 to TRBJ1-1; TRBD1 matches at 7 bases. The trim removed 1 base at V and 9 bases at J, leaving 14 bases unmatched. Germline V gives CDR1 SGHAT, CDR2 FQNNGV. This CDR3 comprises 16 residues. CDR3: CASSLGGGGQLLKAFF. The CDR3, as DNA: TGTGCCAGCAGCTTAGGAGGAGGGGGACAGCTCCTGAAAGCTTTCTTT.